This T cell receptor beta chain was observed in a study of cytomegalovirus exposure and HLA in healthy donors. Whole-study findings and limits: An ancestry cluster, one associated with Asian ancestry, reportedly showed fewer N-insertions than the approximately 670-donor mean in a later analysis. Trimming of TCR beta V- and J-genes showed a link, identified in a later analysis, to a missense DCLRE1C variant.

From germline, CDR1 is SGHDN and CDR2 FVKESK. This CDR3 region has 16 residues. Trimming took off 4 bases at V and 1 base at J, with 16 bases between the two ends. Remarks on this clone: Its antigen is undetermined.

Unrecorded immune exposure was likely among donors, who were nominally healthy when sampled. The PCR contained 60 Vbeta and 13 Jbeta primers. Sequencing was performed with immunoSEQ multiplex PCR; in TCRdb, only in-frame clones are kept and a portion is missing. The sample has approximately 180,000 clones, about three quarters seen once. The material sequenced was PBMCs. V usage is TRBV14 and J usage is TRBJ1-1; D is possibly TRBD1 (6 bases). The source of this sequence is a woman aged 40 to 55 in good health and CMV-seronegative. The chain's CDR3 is CASSPHLGRGNTEAFF. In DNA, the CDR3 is TGTGCCAGCAGCCCCCACCTGGGCAGGGGGAACACTGAAGCTTTCTTT.